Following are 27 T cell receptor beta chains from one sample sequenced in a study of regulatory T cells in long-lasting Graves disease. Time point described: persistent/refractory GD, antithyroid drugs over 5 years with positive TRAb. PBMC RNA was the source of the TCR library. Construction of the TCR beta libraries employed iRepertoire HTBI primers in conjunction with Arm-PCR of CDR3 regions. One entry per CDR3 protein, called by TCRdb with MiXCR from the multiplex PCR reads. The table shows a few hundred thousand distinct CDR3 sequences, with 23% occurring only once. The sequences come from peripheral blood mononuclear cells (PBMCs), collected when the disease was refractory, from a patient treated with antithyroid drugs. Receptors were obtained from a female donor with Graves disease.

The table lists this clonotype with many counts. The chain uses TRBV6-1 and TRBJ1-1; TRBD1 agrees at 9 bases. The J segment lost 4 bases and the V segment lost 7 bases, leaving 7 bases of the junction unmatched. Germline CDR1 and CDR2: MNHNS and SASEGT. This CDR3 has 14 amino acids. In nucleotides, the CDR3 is TGTGCCAGCACCAATACAGGGGGCCCCACTGAAGCTTTCTTT. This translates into CASTNTGGPTEAFF.

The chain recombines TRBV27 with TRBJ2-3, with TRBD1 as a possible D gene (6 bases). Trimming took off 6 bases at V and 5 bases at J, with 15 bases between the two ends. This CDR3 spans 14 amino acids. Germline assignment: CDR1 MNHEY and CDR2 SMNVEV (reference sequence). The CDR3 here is CASRKTGRGDTQYF. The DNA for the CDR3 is TGTGCCAGCAGGAAGACAGGTCGAGGAGATACGCAGTATTTT.

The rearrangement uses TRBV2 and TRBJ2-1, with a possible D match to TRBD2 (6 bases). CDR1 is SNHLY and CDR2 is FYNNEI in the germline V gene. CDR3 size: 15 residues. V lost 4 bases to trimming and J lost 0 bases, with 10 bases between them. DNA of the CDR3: TGTGCCAGCAGTGGACGGACTACCTCCTACAATGAGCAGTTCTTC. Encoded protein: CASSGRTTSYNEQFF. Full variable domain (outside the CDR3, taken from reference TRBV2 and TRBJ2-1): EPEVTQTPSHQVTQMGQEVILRCVPISNHLYFYWYRQILGQKVEFLVSFYNNEISEKSEIFDDQFSVERPDGSNFTLKIRSTKLEDSAMYFCASSGRTTSYNEQFFGPGTRLTVL.

This chain's CDR3 is CASLLQVQETQYF. DNA for the CDR3: TGTGCCAGCTTACTACAGGTTCAAGAGACCCAGTACTTC. The genes are TRBV5-5 and TRBJ2-5; the D gene is possibly TRBD1 (5 bases). The CDR3 loop spans 13 amino acids. Germline CDR1 is SGHKS and CDR2 is YYEKEE (reference sequence). The V and J ends lost 7 bases and 2 bases respectively, with 12 bases between them.

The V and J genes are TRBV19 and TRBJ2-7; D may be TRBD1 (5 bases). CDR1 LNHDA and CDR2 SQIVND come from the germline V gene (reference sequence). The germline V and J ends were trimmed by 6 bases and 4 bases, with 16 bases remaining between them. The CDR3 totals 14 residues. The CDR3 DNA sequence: TGTGCCAGTAGCAGGACACATGACGGATACGAGCAGTACTTC. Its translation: CASSRTHDGYEQYF.

CDR3: CASSPNNAGNTIYF. As DNA, the CDR3 is TGTGCCAGCAGTCCAAACAACGCCGGAAACACCATATATTTT. V usage is TRBV12-3 or TRBV12-4 and J usage is TRBJ1-3; D remains unclear. The CDR3 loop spans 14 amino acids. The V and J ends lost 5 bases and 4 bases respectively, with 12 bases between them.

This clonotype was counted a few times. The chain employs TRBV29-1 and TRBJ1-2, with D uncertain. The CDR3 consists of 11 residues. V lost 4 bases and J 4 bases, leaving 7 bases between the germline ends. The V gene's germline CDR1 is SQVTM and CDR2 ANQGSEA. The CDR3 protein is CSVGTVYGYTF. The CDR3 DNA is TGCAGCGTTGGGACGGTCTATGGCTACACCTTC.

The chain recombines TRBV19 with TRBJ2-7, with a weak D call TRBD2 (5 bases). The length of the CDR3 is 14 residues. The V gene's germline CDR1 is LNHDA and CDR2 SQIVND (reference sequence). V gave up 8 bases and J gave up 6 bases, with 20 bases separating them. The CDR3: CASQGQRPLGEQYF. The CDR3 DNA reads TGTGCCAGTCAAGGCCAGCGGCCCCTCGGCGAGCAGTACTTC.

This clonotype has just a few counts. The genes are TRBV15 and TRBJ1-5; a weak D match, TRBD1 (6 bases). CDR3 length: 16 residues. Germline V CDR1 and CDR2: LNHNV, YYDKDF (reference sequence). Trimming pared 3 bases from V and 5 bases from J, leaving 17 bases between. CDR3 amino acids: CATSRDLQGRDQPQHF. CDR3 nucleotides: TGTGCCACCAGCAGGGACCTTCAGGGGAGAGATCAGCCCCAGCATTTT.

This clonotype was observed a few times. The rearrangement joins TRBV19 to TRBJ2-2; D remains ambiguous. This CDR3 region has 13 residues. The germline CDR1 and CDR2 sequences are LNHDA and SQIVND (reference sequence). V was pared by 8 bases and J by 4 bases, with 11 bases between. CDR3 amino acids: CASGTLSTGELFF. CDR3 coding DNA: TGTGCCAGTGGTACCTTAAGCACCGGGGAGCTGTTTTTT.

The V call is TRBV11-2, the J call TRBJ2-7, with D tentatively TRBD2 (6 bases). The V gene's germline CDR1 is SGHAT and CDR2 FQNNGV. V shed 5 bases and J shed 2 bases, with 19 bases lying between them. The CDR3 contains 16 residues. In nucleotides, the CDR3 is TGTGCCAGCAGCCCAGAGGGACTCCCATGGGCCTACGAGCAGTACTTC. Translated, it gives CASSPEGLPWAYEQYF.

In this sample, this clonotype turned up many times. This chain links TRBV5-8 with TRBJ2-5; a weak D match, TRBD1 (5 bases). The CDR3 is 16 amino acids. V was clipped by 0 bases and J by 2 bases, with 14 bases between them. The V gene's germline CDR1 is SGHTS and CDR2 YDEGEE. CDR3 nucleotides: TGTGCCAGCAGCTTGGGAAGGGGTGGGTCGCAAGAGACCCAGTACTTC. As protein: CASSLGRGGSQETQYF.

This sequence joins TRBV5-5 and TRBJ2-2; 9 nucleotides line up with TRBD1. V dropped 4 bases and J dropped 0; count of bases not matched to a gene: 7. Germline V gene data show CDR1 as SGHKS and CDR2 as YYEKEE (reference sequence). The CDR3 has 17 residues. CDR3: CASSPLDRGANTGELFF. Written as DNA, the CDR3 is TGTGCCAGCAGCCCTCTTGACAGGGGGGCGAACACCGGGGAGCTGTTTTTT. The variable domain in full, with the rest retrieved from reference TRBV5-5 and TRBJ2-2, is DAGVTQSPTHLIKTRGQQVTLRCSPISGHKSVSWYQQVLGQGPQFIFQYYEKEERGRGNFPDRFSARQFPNYSSELNVNALLLGDSALYLCASSPLDRGANTGELFFGEGSRLTVL.

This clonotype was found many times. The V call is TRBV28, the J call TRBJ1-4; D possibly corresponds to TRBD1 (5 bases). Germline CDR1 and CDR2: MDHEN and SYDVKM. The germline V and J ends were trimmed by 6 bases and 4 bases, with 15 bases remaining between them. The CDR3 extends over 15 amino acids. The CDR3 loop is CASSRTQRGNEKLFF. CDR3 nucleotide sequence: TGTGCCAGCAGCCGAACCCAGAGGGGTAATGAAAAACTGTTTTTT.

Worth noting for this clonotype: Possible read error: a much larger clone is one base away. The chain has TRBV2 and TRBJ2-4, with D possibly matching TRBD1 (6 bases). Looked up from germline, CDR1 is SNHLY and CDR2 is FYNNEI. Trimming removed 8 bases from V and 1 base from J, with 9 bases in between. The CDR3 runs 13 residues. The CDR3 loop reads CASHREAKNIQYF. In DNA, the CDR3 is TGTGCCAGCCACAGGGAGGCCAAAAACATTCAGTACTTC. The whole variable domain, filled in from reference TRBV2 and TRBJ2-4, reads EPEVTQTPSHQVTQMGQEVILRCVPISNHLYFYWYRQILGQKVEFLVSFYNNEISEKSEIFDDQFSVERPDGSNFTLKIRSTKLEDSAMYFCASHREAKNIQYFGAGTRLSVL.

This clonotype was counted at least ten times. CDR3 sequence reads: CASREGTVGYTF. CDR3 in DNA: TGTGCCAGCAGGGAGGGGACAGTTGGCTACACCTTC. The chain is built from TRBV6-1 and TRBJ1-2, with 7 nucleotides matching TRBD1. Per germline, CDR1 MNHNS and CDR2 SASEGT. CDR3 size: 12 residues. J lost 7 bases, V lost 6 bases, and 5 bases had no gene match.

In DNA form, the CDR3 reads TGCGCCAGCAGCTTGGGGTACGGAACCATTAACACCGGGGAGCTGTTTTTT. Its translation: CASSLGYGTINTGELFF. The chain carries TRBV5-1 and TRBJ2-2, with D unresolved. This CDR3 comprises 17 residues. Germline CDR1 is SGHRS and CDR2 is YFSETQ. V lost 0 bases and J 2 bases, leaving 14 bases between the germline ends.

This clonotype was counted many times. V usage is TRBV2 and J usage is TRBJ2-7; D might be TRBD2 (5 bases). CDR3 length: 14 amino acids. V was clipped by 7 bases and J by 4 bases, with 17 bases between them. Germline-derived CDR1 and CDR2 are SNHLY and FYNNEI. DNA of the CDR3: TGTGCCAGCACCGAGGAGGCCAAGGCGTACGAGCAGTACTTC. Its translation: CASTEEAKAYEQYF.

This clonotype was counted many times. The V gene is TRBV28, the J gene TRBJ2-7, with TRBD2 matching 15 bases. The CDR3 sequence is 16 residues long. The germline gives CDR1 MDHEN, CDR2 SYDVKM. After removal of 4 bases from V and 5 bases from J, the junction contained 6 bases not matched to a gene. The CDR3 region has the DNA TGTGCCAGCAGTTCCGGGACTAGCGGGAGGATGAACGAGCAGTACTTC. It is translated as CASSSGTSGRMNEQYF.

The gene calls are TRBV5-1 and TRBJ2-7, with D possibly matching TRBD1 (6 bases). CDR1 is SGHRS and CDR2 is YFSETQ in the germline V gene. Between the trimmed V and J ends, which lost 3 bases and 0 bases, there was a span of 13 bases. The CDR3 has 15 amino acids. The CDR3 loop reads CASSSLDSNSYEQYF. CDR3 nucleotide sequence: TGCGCCAGCAGCTCACTGGACAGCAACTCCTACGAGCAGTACTTC.

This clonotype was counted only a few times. The DNA of the CDR3 is TGTGCCAGCAGCTCAGGACGGCTAGGGGGTCGAGAAAAACTGTTTTTT. Encoded protein: CASSSGRLGGREKLFF. The chain links TRBV7-8 to TRBJ1-4, with D maybe TRBD1 (6 bases). V was clipped by 4 bases and J by 8 bases, with 20 bases between them. The germline gives CDR1 SGHVS, CDR2 FQNEAQ. CDR3 length equals 16 residues.

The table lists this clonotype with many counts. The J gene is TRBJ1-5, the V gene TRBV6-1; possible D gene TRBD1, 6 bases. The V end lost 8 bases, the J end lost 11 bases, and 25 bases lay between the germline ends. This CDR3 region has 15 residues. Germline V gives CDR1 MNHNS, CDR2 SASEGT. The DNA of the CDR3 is TGTGCCAGCCATGGGGGACAAGGACCTTCATGGGCCCAGCATTTT. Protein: CASHGGQGPSWAQHF.

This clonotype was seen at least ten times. In nucleotides, the CDR3 is TGTGCCAGCAGCCCCGGACAGGGTTTGGGTGAAAAACTGTTTTTT. Amino acid sequence: CASSPGQGLGEKLFF. The genes are TRBV11-2 and TRBJ1-4; 8 positions agree with TRBD1. The CDR3 runs 15 residues. V shed 5 bases and J 7 bases; nucleotides not matched to a gene: 9. Germline assignment: CDR1 SGHAT and CDR2 FQNNGV.

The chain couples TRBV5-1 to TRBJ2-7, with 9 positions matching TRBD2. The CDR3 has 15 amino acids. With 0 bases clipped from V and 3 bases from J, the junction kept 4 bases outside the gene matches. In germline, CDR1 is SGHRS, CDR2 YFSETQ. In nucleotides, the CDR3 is TGCGCCAGCAGCTTGGCTAGCGGGGAACGCTACGAGCAGTACTTC. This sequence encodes CASSLASGERYEQYF.

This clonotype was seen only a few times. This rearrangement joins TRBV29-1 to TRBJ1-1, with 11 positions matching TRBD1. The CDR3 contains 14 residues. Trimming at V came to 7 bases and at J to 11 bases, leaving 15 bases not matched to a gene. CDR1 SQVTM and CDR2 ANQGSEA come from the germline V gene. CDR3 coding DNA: TGCAGCGCCCAAACCGGGACAGGGGGAGTGGAGGCTTTCTTT. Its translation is CSAQTGTGGVEAFF.

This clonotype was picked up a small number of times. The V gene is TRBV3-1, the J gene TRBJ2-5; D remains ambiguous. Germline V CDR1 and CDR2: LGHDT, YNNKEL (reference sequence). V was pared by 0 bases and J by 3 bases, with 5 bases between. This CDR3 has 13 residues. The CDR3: CASSQDGEETQYF. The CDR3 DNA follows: TGTGCCAGCAGCCAAGATGGGGAAGAGACCCAGTACTTC.

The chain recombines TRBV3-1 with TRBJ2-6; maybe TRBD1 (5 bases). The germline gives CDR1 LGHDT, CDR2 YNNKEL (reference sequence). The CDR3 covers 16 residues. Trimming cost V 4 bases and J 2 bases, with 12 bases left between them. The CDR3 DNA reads TGTGCCAGCAGCCCCCTAAGGGGTGCTGGGGCCAACGTCCTGACTTTC. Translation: CASSPLRGAGANVLTF.